This T cell receptor beta chain was recorded in a study of human T cells and chemical hapten exposure. Across the whole study: Patch testing placed 0.01% DPC on the upper back, with readings at 6 days.

This clonotype has more than one count but fewer than ten. No antigen is known for it. V lost 5 bases to trimming and J lost 5 bases, with 21 bases between them. The CDR3 is 16 amino acids. Per the germline V gene, CDR1 is PRHDT and CDR2 is FYEKMQ (reference sequence). TCRdb independently ran MiXCR on the RACE reads; one entry per CDR3 protein. This sample has about 380,000 distinct CDR3 sequences, with roughly 4.8% found just once. Regarding time point: patch test 1, 2 weeks after DPC sensitization. Treatment specified: therapeutic diphenylcyclopropenone sensitization with weekly scalp DPC. The study's findings and limits: With regard to DPC sensitization, TCRs above 1 in 1000 frequency did not change.

The rearrangement links TRBV13 to TRBJ1-1; weak D call: TRBD1 (5 bases). The TCR comes from a woman aged 45-65 years with alopecia areata. Some clones in this sample may be carry-over from other donors' samples. The sequencing used whole blood, collected in connection with sensitization to the hapten diphenylcyclopropenone (DPC). Here the CDR3 reads CASSPSQGPRVTEAFF. The DNA of the CDR3 is TGTGCCAGCAGCCCCAGTCAGGGACCCCGAGTGACTGAAGCTTTCTTT. Variable domain in full (rest from reference TRBV13 and TRBJ1-1): AAGVIQSPRHLIKEKRETATLKCYPIPRHDTVYWYQQGPGQDPQFLISFYEKMQSDKGSIPDRFSAQQFSDYHSELNMSSLELGDSALYFCASSPSQGPRVTEAFFGQGTRLTVV.